The 27 T cell receptor beta chains given below trace back to one sample, sequenced in a study of breast tumors, draining lymph nodes, adjacent tissues. Axillary draining lymph nodes of breast cancer patients supplied the node samples. TCRdb fed the multiplex PCR reads into MiXCR, producing one record per CDR3 protein. The sample gives about 89,000 distinct CDR3 sequences, over 25% of which show up once; 8.1% is in the top ten. Sequenced: axillary lymph node tissue. These receptors originate from a female donor with breast cancer. Some clones in this sample may be carry-over from other donors' samples.

This clonotype was picked up many times. V gene TRBV4-1 combines with J gene TRBJ2-7; 11 bases line up with TRBD2. Germline values: CDR1 MGHRA, CDR2 YSYEKL. This CDR3 spans 17 amino acids. Unmatched junction bases numbered 6, after V lost 2 bases and J lost 0 bases. CDR3 sequence (DNA): TGCGCCAGCAGCCAAAGGACTAGCGGGCCCAGCTCCTACGAGCAGTACTTC. Amino acids: CASSQRTSGPSSYEQYF.

This clonotype was seen many times. A read error may explain this, as a much larger clone is one base away. V gene TRBV6-6 combines with J gene TRBJ2-5; D gene ambiguous. Trimming shortened V by 6 bases and J by 5 bases, and 16 bases separated the two germline ends. The CDR3 runs to 14 residues. Germline CDR1 MNHNY, CDR2 SVGAGI (reference sequence). The DNA of the CDR3 is TGTGCCAGCAGACCAGGACCCGTAGGGGAGACCCAGTACTTC. It translates to CASRPGPVGETQYF.

The table lists this clonotype with many counts. J is TRBJ2-7 and V is TRBV14; D tentatively reads TRBD1 or TRBD2 (6 bases each). CDR1 is SGHDN and CDR2 is FVKESK in the germline V gene. Trimming removed 7 bases from V and 0 bases from J, with 13 bases in between. The CDR3 contains 14 residues. The CDR3: CASKKGGNSYEQYF. CDR3 DNA: TGTGCCAGCAAGAAGGGGGGTAACTCCTACGAGCAGTACTTC.

This clonotype was found a few times. J is TRBJ2-5 and V is TRBV3-1; TRBD1 matches at 8 bases. This CDR3 has 16 residues. Germline V lookup: CDR1 LGHDT, CDR2 YNNKEL (reference sequence). The trim removed 3 bases at V and 4 bases at J, leaving 10 bases unmatched. This CDR3 reads CASSHETRGPGETQYF. The CDR3 DNA reads as TGTGCCAGCAGCCACGAGACCAGGGGGCCGGGAGAGACCCAGTACTTC.

This clonotype appeared many times. The chain couples TRBV27 to TRBJ2-7, with 9 nucleotides matching TRBD1. This CDR3 comprises 16 residues. Germline V gene lookup returns CDR1 MNHEY and CDR2 SMNVEV (reference sequence). J lost 3 bases, V lost 1 base, and 7 bases had no gene match. The CDR3 region is CASSLYGTGTSYEQYF. The DNA for the CDR3 is TGTGCCAGCAGTTTATATGGGACAGGGACAAGCTACGAGCAGTACTTC.

The genes are TRBV19 and TRBJ2-3, with TRBD2 as a possible D gene (5 bases). Per germline, CDR1 LNHDA and CDR2 SQIVND (reference sequence). Trimming took off 3 bases at V and 11 bases at J, with 24 bases between the two ends. The CDR3 spans 16 residues. The CDR3 loop is CASSMTRVSVDNEQYF. The DNA for the CDR3 is TGTGCCAGTAGTATGACCCGGGTTAGCGTAGACAATGAGCAGTATTTT.

This clonotype showed up many times. This clone may be a read error of a much larger clone one base away. The genes are TRBV14 and TRBJ2-7, with 7 bases identical to TRBD1. Germline CDR1 SGHDN, CDR2 FVKESK. The CDR3 is 16 amino acids. V lost 0 bases to trimming and J lost 9 bases; unmatched junction nucleotides: 14. CDR3 bases: TGTGCCAGCAGCCAAGATCTCGGGACAGCCTTCATAAGGCAGTACTTC. This translates into CASSQDLGTAFIRQYF.

The CDR3 DNA reads as TGTGCCACCAGCAAAACGAGGGACGGCAATGAGCAGTTCTTC. Protein sequence: CATSKTRDGNEQFF. The chain uses TRBV15 and TRBJ2-1; D may correspond to TRBD1 or TRBD2 (5 bases each). Trimming shortened V by 4 bases and J by 6 bases, and 13 bases separated the two germline ends. CDR1 is LNHNV and CDR2 is YYDKDF in the germline V gene (reference sequence). This CDR3 spans 14 amino acids.

Many counts were recorded for this clonotype. The chain has TRBV11-3 and TRBJ2-1; 8 positions agree with TRBD2. The V gene's germline CDR1 is SGHNT and CDR2 YENEEA. V dropped 8 bases and J dropped 1; count of bases not matched to a gene: 4. The CDR3 is 14 residues long. CDR3 in amino acids: CASESGRSYNEQFF. The DNA of the CDR3 is TGTGCCAGCGAGAGCGGGAGATCCTACAATGAGCAGTTCTTC.

This clonotype was counted many times. V and J are TRBV9 and TRBJ2-3, with 7 bases aligning to TRBD2. CDR1 is SGDLS and CDR2 is YYNGEE in the germline V gene. V lost 0 bases to trimming and J lost 1 base; unmatched junction nucleotides: 2. The CDR3 extends over 15 amino acids. CDR3 sequence: CASSVGTSGTDTQYF. CDR3 in DNA: TGTGCCAGCAGCGTAGGCACTAGCGGCACAGATACGCAGTATTTT.

This clonotype occurred many times. The chain recombines TRBV19 with TRBJ1-4; 9 nucleotides align to TRBD1. J was trimmed by 7 bases and V by 6 bases; bases with no gene match: 9. The CDR3 runs to 15 residues. CDR1 LNHDA and CDR2 SQIVND come from the germline V gene (reference sequence). The CDR3 spells CASSGPGQGSEKLFF. The CDR3 DNA reads TGTGCCAGTAGCGGACCGGGACAGGGTTCTGAAAAACTGTTTTTT.

This clonotype was counted ten times or more. The V and J genes are TRBV3-1 and TRBJ1-2; D gene uncertain. Germline V gives CDR1 LGHDT, CDR2 YNNKEL (reference sequence). Trimming took 4 bases from V and 7 from J, leaving 16 bases between them. The CDR3 spans 14 residues. CDR3: CASSPQTAAAGYTF. The CDR3 bases are TGTGCCAGCAGCCCCCAGACCGCGGCGGCTGGCTACACCTTC.

This clonotype has at least ten counts. The chain recombines TRBV9 with TRBJ1-1, with a tentative D call TRBD1 (6 bases). The CDR3 runs 13 residues. Germline V gene lookup returns CDR1 SGDLS and CDR2 YYNGEE. V lost 3 bases to trimming and J lost 7 bases, with 13 bases between them. The CDR3 protein is CASSARQADEAFF. CDR3 bases: TGTGCCAGCAGCGCGAGACAGGCGGATGAAGCTTTCTTT.

The sample holds many counts of this clonotype. This chain joins TRBV6-1 and TRBJ1-2; D unclear. V lost 7 bases, J lost 3 bases, and 6 bases lay in between. Germline CDR1 MNHNS, CDR2 SASEGT. CDR3 length equals 11 residues. CDR3 residues: CASMNYYGYTF. The CDR3 DNA follows: TGTGCCAGCATGAATTACTATGGCTACACCTTC.

This clonotype was picked up many times. This chain uses TRBV10-3 with TRBJ2-7; 8 nucleotides agree with TRBD1. This CDR3 has 14 amino acids. Trimming took 7 bases from V and 1 from J; bases not matched to a gene: 6. Germline V gene sequence: CDR1 ENHRY, CDR2 SYGVKD. In DNA, the CDR3 is TGTGCCATCAAATCGACAGGGGATTCCTACGAGCAGTACTTC. This translates into CAIKSTGDSYEQYF.

This clonotype was counted ten times or more. The chain combines TRBV20-1 with TRBJ1-2; TRBD1 might be the D (6 bases). Germline CDR1 and CDR2: DFQATT and SNEGSKA (reference sequence). V was pared by 7 bases and J by 3 bases, with 21 bases between. The CDR3 contains 15 residues. Here the CDR3 DNA reads TGCAGTGTCGCCGGGAGGGGGGCCGCGGACTATGGCTACACCTTC. This sequence encodes CSVAGRGAADYGYTF.

This sequence joins TRBV7-9 and TRBJ1-1; D ambiguous. The V end was cut by 5 bases, the J end by 6 bases, with 10 bases between. Germline CDR1 and CDR2: SEHNR and FQNEAQ (reference sequence). The CDR3 extends over 12 amino acids. The CDR3 DNA reads as TGTGCCAGCAGCCTGAGCCTCGCTGAAGCTTTCTTT. Translation gives CASSLSLAEAFF.

This clonotype appeared many times. The V call is TRBV15, the J call TRBJ2-7; 9 nucleotides line up with TRBD1. V lost 5 bases to trimming and J lost 4 bases; unmatched junction nucleotides: 21. CDR3 length: 19 residues. Per germline, CDR1 LNHNV and CDR2 YYDKDF (reference sequence). The DNA for the CDR3 is TGTGCCACCAGCGCCGACGCCGATCCGGGACAGGGAAGGGGGTACGAGCAGTACTTC. Translated: CATSADADPGQGRGYEQYF. Combining the CDR3 with reference TRBV15 and TRBJ2-7 gives the whole variable domain DAMVIQNPRYQVTQFGKPVTLSCSQTLNHNVMYWYQQKSSQAPKLLFHYYDKDFNNEADTPDNFQSRRPNTSFCFLDIRSPGLGDTAMYLCATSADADPGQGRGYEQYFGPGTRLTVT.

This clonotype came up a few times. Given a much more abundant clone one base away, this may be a read error. This chain connects TRBV6-6 to TRBJ2-1; TRBD2 is a possible D gene (7 bases). The CDR3 has 11 residues. Germline V gene sequence: CDR1 MNHNY, CDR2 SVGAGI (reference sequence). Trimming took 11 bases from V and 9 from J, leaving 14 bases between them. CDR3 sequence reads: CAGQGGGEQFF. DNA of the CDR3: TGTGCCGGCCAAGGGGGGGGTGAGCAGTTCTTC.

The chain uses TRBV28 and TRBJ1-6; 7 bases align to TRBD1. Germline CDR1 and CDR2: MDHEN and SYDVKM. J was trimmed by 4 bases and V by 3 bases; bases with no gene match: 9. This CDR3 is 17 amino acids long. The CDR3 coding sequence is TGTGCCAGCAGTTTCCCCGGGGCGACAGGGTATAATTCACCCCTCCACTTT. Its protein is CASSFPGATGYNSPLHF.

This clonotype was picked up a small number of times. A much larger clone is a single base away; this may be a read error. This chain links TRBV6-5 with TRBJ1-2; a possible D gene is TRBD1 (5 bases). The V gene lost 6 bases and the J gene lost 2 bases, with 10 bases spanning the gap. Germline assignment: CDR1 MNHEY and CDR2 SVGAGI. CDR3 length: 13 amino acids. The CDR3 reads CASSRQRNYGYTF. CDR3 nucleotide sequence: TGTGCCAGCAGCCGACAGAGAAACTATGGCTACACCTTC.

Note on this clonotype: No conserved phenylalanine or tryptophan is present at the end of the CDR3, so a read error is the likely explanation. No DNA is shown, since the ends of the CDR3 on it are uncertain; the CDR3 is the one TCRdb lists. This chain joins TRBV20-1 and TRBJ1-2; whether TRBD1, the table's D call, matches the DNA was not checked. The CDR3 contains 16 residues when both ends are counted. The germline gives CDR1 DFQATT, CDR2 SNEGSKA (reference sequence). CDR3 amino acids: CSAWDGNSATHYGCTY.

As regards this clonotype: Since a much larger clone is just one base distant, this may be a read error. The rearrangement links TRBV11-2 to TRBJ2-1; D might be TRBD1 (6 bases). Trimming stripped 3 bases from V and 10 bases from J, with 22 bases between. The CDR3 has 16 residues. Germline V gene sequence: CDR1 SGHAT, CDR2 FQNNGV. CDR3 sequence (DNA): TGTGCCAGCAGCTTGAACCCGCACAGGGTCCCCCGGGAGCAGTTCTTC. Amino acids: CASSLNPHRVPREQFF.

This clonotype has a count of ten or more. The CDR3, as DNA: TGTGCCAGCGGCCACAATCAGCCCCAGCATTTT. Its translation: CASGHNQPQHF. The chain carries TRBV12-3 or TRBV12-4 and TRBJ1-5; D remains ambiguous. Between the trimmed V and J ends, which lost 8 bases and 3 bases, there was a span of 5 bases. This CDR3 spans 11 amino acids.

This clonotype has ten or more counts. Given a much more abundant clone one base away, this may be a read error. The chain has TRBV20-1 and TRBJ2-7, with D perhaps given as TRBD1 or TRBD2 (6 bases each). Germline V gene sequence: CDR1 DFQATT, CDR2 SNEGSKA (reference sequence). The CDR3 has 13 residues. In nucleotides, the CDR3 is TGCAGTGCAAATGCGGGACAAACCTACGCGCAGTACTTC. Translating gives CSANAGQTYAQYF.

This clonotype occurred many times. V gene TRBV5-6 combines with J gene TRBJ2-7; 8 bases line up with TRBD2. The trim removed 4 bases at V and 5 bases at J, leaving 8 bases unmatched. CDR1 is SGHDT, CDR2 YYEEEE, per germline. The CDR3 length is 14 residues. CDR3: CASSIRGRTNEQYF. CDR3 DNA: TGTGCCAGCAGCATACGCGGGAGGACCAACGAGCAGTACTTC.

The CDR3 is CASSQDMLATEAFF. In DNA, the CDR3 is TGCGCCAGCAGCCAAGATATGTTGGCCACTGAAGCTTTCTTT. This sequence joins TRBV4-3 and TRBJ1-1; D is unclear. CDR3 length equals 14 residues. V was cut by 0 bases and J by 4 bases, with 9 bases left in between. Germline V gene sequence: CDR1 LGHNA, CDR2 YSLEER.